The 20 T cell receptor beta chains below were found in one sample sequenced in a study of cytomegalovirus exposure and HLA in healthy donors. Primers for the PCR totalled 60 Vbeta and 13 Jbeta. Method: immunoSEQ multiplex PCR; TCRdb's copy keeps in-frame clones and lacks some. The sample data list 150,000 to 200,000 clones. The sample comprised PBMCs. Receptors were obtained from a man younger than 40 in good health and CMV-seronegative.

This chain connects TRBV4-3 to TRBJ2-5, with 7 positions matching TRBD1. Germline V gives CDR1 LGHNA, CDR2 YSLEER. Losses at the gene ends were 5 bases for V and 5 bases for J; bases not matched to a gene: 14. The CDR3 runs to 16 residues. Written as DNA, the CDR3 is TGCGCCAGCAGCTTGGACAGGACCCCCGGGTTGGAGACCCAGTACTTC. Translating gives CASSLDRTPGLETQYF.

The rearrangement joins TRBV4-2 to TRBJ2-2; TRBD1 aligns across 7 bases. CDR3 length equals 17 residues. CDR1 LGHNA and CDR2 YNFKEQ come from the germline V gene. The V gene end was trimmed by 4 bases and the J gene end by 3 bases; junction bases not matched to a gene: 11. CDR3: CASSRASDRVDTGELFF. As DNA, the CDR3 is TGTGCCAGCAGCCGGGCCTCTGACAGGGTAGACACCGGGGAGCTGTTTTTT.

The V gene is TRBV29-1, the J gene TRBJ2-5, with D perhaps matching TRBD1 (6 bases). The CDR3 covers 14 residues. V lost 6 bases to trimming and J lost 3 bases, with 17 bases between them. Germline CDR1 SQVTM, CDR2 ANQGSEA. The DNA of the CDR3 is TGCAGCGTGTGGGTAAATACAGGGAAAGAGACCCAGTACTTC. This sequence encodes CSVWVNTGKETQYF.

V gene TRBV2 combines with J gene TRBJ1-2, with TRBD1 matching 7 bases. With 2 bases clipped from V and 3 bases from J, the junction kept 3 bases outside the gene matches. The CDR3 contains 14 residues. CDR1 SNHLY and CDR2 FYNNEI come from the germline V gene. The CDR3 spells CASSEQGDYYGYTF. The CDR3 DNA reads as TGTGCCAGCAGTGAACAGGGGGACTACTATGGCTACACCTTC.

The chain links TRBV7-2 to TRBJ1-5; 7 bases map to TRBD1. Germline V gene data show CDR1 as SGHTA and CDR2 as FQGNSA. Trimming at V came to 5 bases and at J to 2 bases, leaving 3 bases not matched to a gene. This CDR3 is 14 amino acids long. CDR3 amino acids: CASSRGTGNQPQHF. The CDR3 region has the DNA TGTGCCAGCAGCCGGGGGACAGGCAATCAGCCCCAGCATTTT.

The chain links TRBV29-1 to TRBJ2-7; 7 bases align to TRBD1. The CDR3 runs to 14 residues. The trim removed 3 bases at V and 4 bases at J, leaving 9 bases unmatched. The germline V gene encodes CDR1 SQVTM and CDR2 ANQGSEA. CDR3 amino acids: CSVDPTGEKYEQYF. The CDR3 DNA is TGCAGCGTTGATCCCACAGGGGAAAAATACGAGCAGTACTTC.

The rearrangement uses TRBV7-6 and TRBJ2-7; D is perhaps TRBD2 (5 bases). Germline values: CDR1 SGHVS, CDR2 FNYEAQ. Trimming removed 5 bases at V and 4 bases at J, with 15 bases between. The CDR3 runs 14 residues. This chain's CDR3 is CASSPDWLSYEQYF. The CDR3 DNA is TGTGCCAGCAGCCCGGACTGGCTCTCATACGAGCAGTACTTC.

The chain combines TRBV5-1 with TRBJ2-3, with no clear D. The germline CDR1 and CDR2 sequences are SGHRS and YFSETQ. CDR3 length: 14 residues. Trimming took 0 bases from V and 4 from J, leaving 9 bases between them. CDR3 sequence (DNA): TGCGCCAGCAGCTTGGCCCAGCAGGCAGATACGCAGTATTTT. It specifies CASSLAQQADTQYF. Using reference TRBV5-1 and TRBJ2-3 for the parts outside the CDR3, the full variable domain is KAGVTQTPRYLIKTRGQQVTLSCSPISGHRSVSWYQQTPGQGLQFLFEYFSETQRNKGNFPGRFSGRQFSNSRSEMNVSTLELGDSALYLCASSLAQQADTQYFGPGTRLTVL.

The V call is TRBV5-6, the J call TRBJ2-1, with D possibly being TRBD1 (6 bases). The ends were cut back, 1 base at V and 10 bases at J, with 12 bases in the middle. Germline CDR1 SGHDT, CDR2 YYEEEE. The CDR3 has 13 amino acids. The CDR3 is CASSLLQGWEQFF. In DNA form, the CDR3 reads TGTGCCAGCAGCTTGCTTCAGGGGTGGGAGCAGTTCTTC.

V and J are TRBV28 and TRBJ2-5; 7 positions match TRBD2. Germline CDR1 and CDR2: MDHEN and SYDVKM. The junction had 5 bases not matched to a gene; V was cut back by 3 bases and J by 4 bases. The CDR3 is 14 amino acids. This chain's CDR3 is CASSFGGSRETQYF. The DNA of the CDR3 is TGTGCCAGCAGTTTTGGCGGGAGCCGAGAGACCCAGTACTTC.

CDR3: CASSLLRGIDEQYF. The CDR3 DNA sequence: TGTGCCAGCAGCTTACTCAGGGGGATAGACGAGCAGTACTTC. V gene TRBV7-6 combines with J gene TRBJ2-7, with 7 bases fitting TRBD1. Germline CDR1 reads SGHVS; CDR2 reads FNYEAQ. J was trimmed by 5 bases and V by 2 bases; bases with no gene match: 6. This CDR3 contains 14 residues.

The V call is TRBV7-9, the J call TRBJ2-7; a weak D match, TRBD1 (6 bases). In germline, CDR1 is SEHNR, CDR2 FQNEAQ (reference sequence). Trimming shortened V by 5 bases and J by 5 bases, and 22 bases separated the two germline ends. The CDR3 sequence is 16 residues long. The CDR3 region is CASSPPAGTPHDEQYF. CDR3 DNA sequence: TGTGCCAGCAGCCCTCCTGCCGGGACACCCCATGACGAGCAGTACTTC.

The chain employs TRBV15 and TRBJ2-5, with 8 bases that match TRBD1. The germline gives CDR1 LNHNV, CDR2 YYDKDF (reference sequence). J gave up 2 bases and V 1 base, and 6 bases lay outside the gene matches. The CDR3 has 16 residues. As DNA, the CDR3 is TGTGCCACCAGCAGAGCGGGACAGGCCAAACAAGAGACCCAGTACTTC. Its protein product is CATSRAGQAKQETQYF.

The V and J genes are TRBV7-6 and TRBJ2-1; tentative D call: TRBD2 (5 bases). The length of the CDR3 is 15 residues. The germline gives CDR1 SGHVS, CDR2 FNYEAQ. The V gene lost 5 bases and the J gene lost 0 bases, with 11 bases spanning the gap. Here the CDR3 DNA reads TGTGCCAGCAGCCCCGGGGTTTCCTCCTACAATGAGCAGTTCTTC. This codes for CASSPGVSSYNEQFF. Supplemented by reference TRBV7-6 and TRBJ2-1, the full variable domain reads GAGVSQSPRYKVTKRGQDVALRCDPISGHVSLYWYRQALGQGPEFLTYFNYEAQQDKSGLPNDRFSAERPEGSISTLTIQRTEQRDSAMYRCASSPGVSSYNEQFFGPGTRLTVL.

The CDR3 DNA sequence: TGTGCCTGGAGTCCTGATAGGACCCAGTACTTC. It codes for CAWSPDRTQYF. The rearrangement joins TRBV30 to TRBJ2-5; no reliable D call. V was trimmed by 2 bases and J by 7 bases, leaving 8 bases between them. Germline values: CDR1 GTSNPN, CDR2 SVGIG (reference sequence). CDR3 length equals 11 residues.

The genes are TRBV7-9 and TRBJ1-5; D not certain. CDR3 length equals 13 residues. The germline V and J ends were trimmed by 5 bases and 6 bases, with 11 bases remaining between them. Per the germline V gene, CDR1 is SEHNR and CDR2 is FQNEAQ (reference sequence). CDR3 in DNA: TGTGCCAGCAGCCGCCAGGCCGGTCAGCCCCAGCATTTT. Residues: CASSRQAGQPQHF.

The CDR3 bases are TGTGCCAGCAGTTCCCGTTTAAGACTAGCGGGAGGGAGCTCCTACGAGCAGTACTTC. Translating gives CASSSRLRLAGGSSYEQYF. The genes are TRBV6-8 and TRBJ2-7; TRBD2 agrees at 14 bases. V dropped 4 bases and J dropped 0; count of bases not matched to a gene: 11. CDR3 length: 19 amino acids. Per the germline V gene, CDR1 is MNHGY and CDR2 is SAAAGT.

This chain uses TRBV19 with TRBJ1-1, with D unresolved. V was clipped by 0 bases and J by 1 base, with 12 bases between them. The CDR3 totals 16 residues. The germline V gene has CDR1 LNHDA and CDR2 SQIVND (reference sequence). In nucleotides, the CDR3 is TGTGCCAGTAGTATAGATCGGGATTTAGGGAACACTGAAGCTTTCTTT. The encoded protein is CASSIDRDLGNTEAFF.

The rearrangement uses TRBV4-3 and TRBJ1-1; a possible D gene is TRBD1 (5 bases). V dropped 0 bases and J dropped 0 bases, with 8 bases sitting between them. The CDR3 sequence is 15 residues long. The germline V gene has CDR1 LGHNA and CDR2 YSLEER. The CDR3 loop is CASSQEGGLNTEAFF. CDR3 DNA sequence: TGCGCCAGCAGCCAAGAGGGGGGTTTGAACACTGAAGCTTTCTTT.

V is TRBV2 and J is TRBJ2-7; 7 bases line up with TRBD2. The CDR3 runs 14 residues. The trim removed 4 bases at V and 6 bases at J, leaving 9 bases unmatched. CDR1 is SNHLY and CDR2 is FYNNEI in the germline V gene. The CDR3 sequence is CASSGVGLVGEQYF. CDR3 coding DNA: TGTGCCAGCAGTGGTGTCGGACTAGTCGGCGAGCAGTACTTC.